The rows below give T cell receptor beta chains drawn from one sample of a study of blood T cell repertoires in COVID-19. This table comes from immunoSEQ multiplex PCR, and its TCRdb copy is limited to in-frame clones, with some not included. The sample shows hundreds of thousands of clones, about four fifths of them seen only once. The sequenced sample consisted of PBMCs or T cells enriched from blood (not recorded which). These receptors all stem from a woman between 40 and 50 years old who had been exposed to COVID-19. CDR3s include the opening cysteine and the closing phenylalanine or tryptophan. The order of the fields is J gene, CDR3 length, clone size, V gene, D gene, CDR3 protein, CDR3 DNA. A D gene is named only where the DNA matches it firmly. Clone size is not always given. Where it is, it says once, few, many or a class for expanded clones.

TRBJ1-1 | 15 | . | TRBV3-1/TRBV3-2 | TRBD1 | CASSPWDRGLSEAFF | TGTGCCAGCAGCCCTTGGGACAGGGGGCTCTCTGAAGCTTTCTTT
TRBJ1-2 | 11 | . | TRBV12-3/TRBV12-4 | . | CASSFGVGYTF | TGTGCCAGCAGTTTCGGAGTTGGCTACACCTTC
TRBJ1-2 | 14 | . | TRBV19 | . | CASSTPGTNYGYTF | TGTGCCAGTAGTACTCCGGGAACTAACTATGGCTACACCTTC
TRBJ2-3 | 16 | . | TRBV3-1/TRBV3-2 | TRBD2 | CASSRGTSDITDTQYF | TGTGCCAGCAGCCGAGGGACTAGCGACATCACAGATACGCAGTATTTT
TRBJ1-6 | 16 | . | TRBV19 | TRBD1 | CASTRRFGQENSPLHF | TGTGCCAGTACCAGGAGATTCGGACAGGAGAATTCACCCCTCCACTTT
TRBJ1-6 | 15 | once | TRBV6-1 | . | CASSEFGGRNSPLHF | TGTGCCAGCAGTGAATTCGGGGGAAGGAATTCACCCCTCCACTTT
TRBJ1-1 | 13 | few | TRBV2 | . | CASSRGVKTEAFF | TGTGCCAGCTCCCGGGGGGTTAAAACTGAAGCTTTCTTT
TRBJ2-3 | 14 | . | TRBV30 | TRBD2 | CAWSVAGGADTQYF | TGTGCCTGGAGTGTAGCGGGGGGGGCAGATACGCAGTATTTT
TRBJ1-1 | 14 | . | TRBV19 | TRBD1 | CASSPPQGGTEAFF | TGTGCCAGTAGTCCGCCGCAGGGGGGCACTGAAGCTTTCTTT
TRBJ2-1 | 14 | once | TRBV4-3 | TRBD2 | CASSQSGGALEQFF | TGCGCCAGCAGCCAGAGCGGGGGGGCACTTGAGCAGTTCTTC
TRBJ1-1 | 13 | . | TRBV27 | . | CASSWGGNTEAFF | TGTGCCAGCAGTTGGGGGGGGAACACTGAAGCTTTCTTT
TRBJ2-5 | 14 | once | TRBV5-1 | . | CASSPFASIKTQYF | TGCGCCAGCAGTCCCTTCGCTAGCATAAAGACCCAGTACTTC
TRBJ1-5 | 14 | . | TRBV7-2 | . | CASSLFVGNQPQHF | TGTGCCAGCAGCTTATTCGTCGGGAATCAGCCCCAGCATTTT
TRBJ1-2 | 14 | . | TRBV28 | TRBD1 | CASSEGANNYGYTF | TGTGCCAGCAGTGAGGGGGCCAATAACTATGGCTACACCTTC
TRBJ2-3 | 16 | few | TRBV21-1 | . | CASSKGEGWVYGTQYF | TGTGCCAGCAGCAAAGGGGAGGGCTGGGTCTACGGTACGCAGTATTTT
TRBJ2-7 | 13 | . | TRBV7-9 | . | CASSPLAGVEQYF | TGTGCCAGCAGCCCCCTCGCGGGCGTCGAGCAGTACTTC
TRBJ2-3 | 13 | . | TRBV27 | TRBD1 | CASSLKDRVGQYF | TGTGCCAGCAGTCTAAAAGACAGGGTAGGGCAGTATTTT
TRBJ1-5 | 16 | . | TRBV23-1 | . | CASSQSGGESNQPQHF | TGCGCCAGCAGTCAATCCGGAGGGGAGAGCAATCAGCCCCAGCATTTT